A single T cell receptor beta chain is shown here with its context. Recruits, aged about 18 to 95 years, lived in 20 to 30 US areas. Membership in each cohort depended on participant-reported clinical history. The method was immunoSEQ multiplex PCR; TCRdb's version includes in-frame clones alone and lacks a portion of them. The sample holds 180,000 or so clones, approximately 88% seen once. The sample comes from a study of blood T cell repertoires in COVID-19. Study overall: Material from acute and convalescent COVID-19 was sourced from the United States, Italy and Spain. The analysed material was cDNA or gDNA that came from T cells, B-cell-depleted T cells, or PBMCs.

The sequenced sample consisted of PBMCs or T cells enriched from blood (not recorded which). This clonotype was sampled from a woman in her fifties or sixties who had recovered from COVID-19.

CDR3 nucleotide sequence: TGTGCCAGTAGTTTCGGGGGTTCGACCGGGGAGCTGTTTTTT. Residues: CASSFGGSTGELFF. The J gene is TRBJ2-2, the V gene TRBV19; D possibly corresponds to TRBD2 (6 bases). Trimming took off 5 bases at V and 5 bases at J, with 12 bases between the two ends. Germline V gene data show CDR1 as LNHDA and CDR2 as SQIVND (reference sequence). The CDR3 runs 14 residues. The whole variable domain, remainder taken from reference TRBV19 and TRBJ2-2, is DGGITQSPKYLFRKEGQNVTLSCEQNLNHDAMYWYRQDPGQGLRLIYYSQIVNDFQKGDIAEGYSVSREKKESFPLTVTSAQKNPTAFYLCASSFGGSTGELFFGEGSRLTVL.